This entry is about one T cell receptor (beta chain). Its antigen is undetermined. The sample is drawn from a study of blood T cells in healthy people across ages. Study overall: With template switching, about one barcoded beta molecule was captured per two T cells.

It was with a sample-barcoded 5' primer and a J-beta primer mix that a second PCR of about 6 to 11 cycles was run. TCRdb analysed the 5' RACE reads with MiXCR anew, one entry per CDR3 protein. The data hold approximately 800,000 distinct CDR3 sequences, with approximately 59% observed a single time. Germline V CDR1 and CDR2: KGHDR, SFDVKD. The CDR3 is 14 amino acids. V lost 6 bases to trimming and J lost 0 bases; unmatched junction nucleotides: 2. Points from the study as a whole: Among long-lived donors, naive CD4+ cells were more numerous and diversity higher than in aged donors.

The chain combines TRBV24-1 with TRBJ2-5, with 8 bases fitting TRBD2. The sequenced sample consisted of blood. This receptor was obtained from a man aged 25-45 years in good health. DNA for the CDR3: TGTGCCACCAGTAGCGGGGGATACCAAGAGACCCAGTACTTC. It specifies CATSSGGYQETQYF.